This T cell receptor beta chain was documented in a study of naive and memory T cell subsets. This clonotype was seen many times. Germline V CDR1 and CDR2: DFQATT, SNEGSKA (reference sequence). The CDR3 covers 16 residues. The V end lost 0 bases, the J end lost 3 bases, and 14 bases lay between the germline ends. An equimolar mix of two oligonucleotides served as the beta constant-region primer for TRBC1 and TRBC2. A single record per CDR3 protein comes from TCRdb applying MiXCR to the UMI-ligation and nested PCR reads. The sample records around 160,000 distinct CDR3 sequences, over 15% being singletons.

This receptor was identified in a human donor in good health. The chain joins TRBV20-1 to TRBJ2-2; D unclear. The sequencing sample was made of naive CD4+ T cells from blood. The CDR3 region has the DNA TGCAGTGCTAGAGATTCCGCCACCTACTACACCGGGGAGCTGTTTTTT. Protein product: CSARDSATYYTGELFF.